The clone carrying this TCR beta chain has just a few counts. The source of the sample is a study of blood T cell repertoires in COVID-19. The CDR3 runs to 15 residues. Per the germline V gene, CDR1 is SGDLS and CDR2 is YYNGEE. Trimming left V 4 bases short and J 5 bases short, with 13 bases between. The authors' processing: Researchers report that nucleated cell counts were estimated from reference gene primer amplification. Sequencing was performed with immunoSEQ multiplex PCR; in TCRdb, only in-frame clones are kept and a portion is missing. That table is the source of V, J and clone size, and D and trimming were worked out from the DNA. Found here are approximately 79,000 clones, more than 70% of them singletons; the top ten hold roughly 13%.

This sequence was found in a man aged 45-65 years with COVID-19, enrolled during active disease. The chain combines TRBV9 with TRBJ1-6; D gene unclear. Specimen: peripheral blood. The CDR3: CASSLSGGDNSPLHF. The DNA for the CDR3 is TGTGCCAGCAGCCTCTCGGGCGGGGATAATTCACCCCTCCACTTT.